This T cell receptor (beta chain) was profiled in a study of shared clonotypes between healthy human individuals. This CDR3 is 13 amino acids long. V dropped 10 bases and J dropped 4; count of bases not matched to a gene: 10. Germline CDR1 is MDHEN and CDR2 is SYDVKM. Here immunoSEQ multiplex PCR was the method, and the copy in TCRdb shows in-frame clones only, minus some. The sample yields 2 million to 3 million clones, 90% to 95% seen once. This clonotype was obtained from a man aged 18 to 35 in good health. Some clones in this sample may be carry-over from other donors' samples. The chain has TRBV28 and TRBJ2-7; TRBD1 aligns across 7 bases. The source material was naive CD4+ T cells from PBMCs. The subset is: CD45RA+ positively selected. CDR3 nucleotides: TGTGCCATCAGAAGGACAGGCTGGTACGAGCAGTACTTC. Protein sequence: CAIRRTGWYEQYF.